This TCR beta chain was identified in a study of T cell responses to AZD1222 COVID-19 vaccine. Germline values: CDR1 MDHEN, CDR2 SYDVKM. V was clipped by 2 bases and J by 1 base, with 4 bases between them. The CDR3 totals 13 residues. Study-wide results and caveats: Most donors were white British and more were female, and clonal diversity was possibly underestimated. Once two AZD1222 doses were given, Spike-specific TCR breadth and depth went up. No repertoire was sampled before or during the peak T cell response, only after it.

Using immunoSEQ multiplex PCR, the repertoire was profiled, and TCRdb retains in-frame clones only, with some absent. The sample includes around 130,000 clones, about 89% seen only once; the top ten take 7.5%. This clone came up once. What it recognizes is unknown. The input for sequencing was peripheral blood, taken 28 days after the second dose of the MenACWY control vaccine. The clonotype originates from an adult who received the MenACWY meningococcal vaccine as a control. The chain joins TRBV28 to TRBJ2-3; no definite D call. The CDR3 is CASSLAGTDTQYF. In nucleotides, the CDR3 is TGTGCCAGCAGTTTAGCGGGCACAGATACGCAGTATTTT.